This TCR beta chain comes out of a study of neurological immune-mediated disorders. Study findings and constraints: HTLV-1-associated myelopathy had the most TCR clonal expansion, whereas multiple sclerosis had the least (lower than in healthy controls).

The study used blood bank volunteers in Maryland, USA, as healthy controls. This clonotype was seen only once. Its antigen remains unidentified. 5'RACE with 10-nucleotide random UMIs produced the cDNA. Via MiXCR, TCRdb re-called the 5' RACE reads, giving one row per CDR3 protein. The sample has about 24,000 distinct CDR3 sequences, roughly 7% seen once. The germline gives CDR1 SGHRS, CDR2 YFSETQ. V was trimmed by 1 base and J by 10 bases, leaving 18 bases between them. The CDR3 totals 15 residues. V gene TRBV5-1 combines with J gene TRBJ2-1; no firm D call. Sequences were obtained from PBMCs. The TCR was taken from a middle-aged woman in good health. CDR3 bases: TGCGCCAGCAGCTTGATGGGCGTGGCACTGTTGGAGCAGTTCTTC. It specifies CASSLMGVALLEQFF.